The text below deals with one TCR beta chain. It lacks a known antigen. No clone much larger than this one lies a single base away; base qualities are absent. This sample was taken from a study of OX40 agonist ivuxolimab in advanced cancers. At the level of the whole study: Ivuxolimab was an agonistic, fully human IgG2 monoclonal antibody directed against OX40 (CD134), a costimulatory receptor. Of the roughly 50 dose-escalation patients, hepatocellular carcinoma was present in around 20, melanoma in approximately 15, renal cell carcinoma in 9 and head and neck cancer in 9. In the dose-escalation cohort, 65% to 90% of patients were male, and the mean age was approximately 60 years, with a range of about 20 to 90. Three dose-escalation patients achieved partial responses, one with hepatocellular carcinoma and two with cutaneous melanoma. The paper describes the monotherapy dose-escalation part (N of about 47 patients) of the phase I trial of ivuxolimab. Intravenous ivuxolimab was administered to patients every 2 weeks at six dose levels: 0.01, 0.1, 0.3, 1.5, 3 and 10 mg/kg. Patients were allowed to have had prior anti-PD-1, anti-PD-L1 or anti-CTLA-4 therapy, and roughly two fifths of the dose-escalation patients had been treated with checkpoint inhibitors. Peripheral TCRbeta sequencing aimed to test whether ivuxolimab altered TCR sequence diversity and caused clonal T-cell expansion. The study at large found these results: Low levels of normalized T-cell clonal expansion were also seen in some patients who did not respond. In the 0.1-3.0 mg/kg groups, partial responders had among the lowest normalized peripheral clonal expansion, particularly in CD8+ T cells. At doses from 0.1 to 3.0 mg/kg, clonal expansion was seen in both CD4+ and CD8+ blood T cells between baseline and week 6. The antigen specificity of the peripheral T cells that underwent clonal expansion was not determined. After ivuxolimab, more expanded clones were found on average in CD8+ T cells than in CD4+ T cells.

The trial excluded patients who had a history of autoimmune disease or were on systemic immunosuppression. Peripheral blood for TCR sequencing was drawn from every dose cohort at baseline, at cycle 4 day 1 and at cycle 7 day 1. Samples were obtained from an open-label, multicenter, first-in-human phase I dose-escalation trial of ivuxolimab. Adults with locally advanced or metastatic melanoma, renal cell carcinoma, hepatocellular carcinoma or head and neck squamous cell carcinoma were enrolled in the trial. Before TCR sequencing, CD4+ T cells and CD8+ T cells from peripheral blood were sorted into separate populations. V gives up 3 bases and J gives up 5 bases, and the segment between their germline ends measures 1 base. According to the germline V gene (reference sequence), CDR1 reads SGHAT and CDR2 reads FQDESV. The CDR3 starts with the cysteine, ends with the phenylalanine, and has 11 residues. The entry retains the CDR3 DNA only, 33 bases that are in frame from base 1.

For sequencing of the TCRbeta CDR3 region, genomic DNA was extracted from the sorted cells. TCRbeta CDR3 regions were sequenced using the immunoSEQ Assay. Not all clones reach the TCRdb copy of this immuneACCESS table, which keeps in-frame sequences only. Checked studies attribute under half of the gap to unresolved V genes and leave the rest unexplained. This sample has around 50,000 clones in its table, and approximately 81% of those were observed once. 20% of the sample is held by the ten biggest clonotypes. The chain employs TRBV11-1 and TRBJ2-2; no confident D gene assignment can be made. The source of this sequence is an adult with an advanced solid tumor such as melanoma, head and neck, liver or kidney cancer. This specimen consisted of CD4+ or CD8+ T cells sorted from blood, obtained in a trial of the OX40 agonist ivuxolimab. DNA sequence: TGTGCCAGCAGCTTTACCGGGGAGCTGTTTTTT. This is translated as CASSFTGELFF.